This TCR beta chain was documented in a study of blood T cell repertoires in COVID-19. Profiling relied on immunoSEQ multiplex PCR, and the TCRdb table lists in-frame clones only, not all of them. The repertoire consists of around 310,000 clones, with 80% to 95% occurring once and the leading ten covering 6.8%. Deletions cut 1 base from V and 2 bases from J, with 4 bases between. The germline CDR1 and CDR2 sequences are SGHRS and YFSETQ. This CDR3 is 12 amino acids long. The sequencing sample was made of peripheral blood. The clonotype originates from a woman aged 25 to 39 with COVID-19, enrolled during active disease. The chain joins TRBV5-1 to TRBJ2-7; D unresolved. CDR3 DNA sequence: TGCGCCAGCAGCTTGTCTGCCTACGAGCAGTACTTC. The encoded protein is CASSLSAYEQYF.